The 22 T cell receptor beta chains in this list originate from one sample, sequenced in a study of blood T cell repertoires in COVID-19. Method: immunoSEQ multiplex PCR; TCRdb's copy keeps in-frame clones and lacks some. The sample holds about 530,000 clones, roughly 91% seen once. The sample was peripheral blood. These receptors all stem from a woman between 45 and 60 years old with COVID-19, enrolled during active disease.

This sequence joins TRBV18 and TRBJ1-6, with 10 bases matching TRBD1. Germline V CDR1 and CDR2: KGHSH, LQKENI. This CDR3 spans 14 amino acids. V lost 6 bases, J lost 8 bases, and 4 bases stayed unmatched. This CDR3 reads CASSSGTGDSPLHF. CDR3 sequence (DNA): TGTGCCAGCTCCTCCGGGACAGGGGATTCACCCCTCCACTTT.

The V and J genes are TRBV10-3 and TRBJ2-2; 10 nucleotides match TRBD2. The V gene's germline CDR1 is ENHRY and CDR2 SYGVKD. CDR3 length: 17 amino acids. Losses at the gene ends were 4 bases for V and 2 bases for J; bases not matched to a gene: 7. CDR3 DNA sequence: TGTGCCATCAGTGTAAAAGCGGGGGGGCTTAACACCGGGGAGCTGTTTTTT. Translation: CAISVKAGGLNTGELFF.

The rearrangement uses TRBV3-1 (or the pseudogene TRBV3-2) and TRBJ2-4, with D perhaps TRBD2 (6 bases). The germline gives CDR1 LGHDT, CDR2 YNNKEL (reference sequence). The CDR3 length is 14 residues. Trimming left V 2 bases short and J 6 bases short, with 11 bases between. CDR3 region: CASSQSDGRNIQYF. CDR3 in DNA: TGTGCCAGCAGCCAATCCGACGGGAGAAACATTCAGTACTTC.

The CDR3 region has the DNA TGCAGCGTAAGACAGGACCCTACGAGCACAGATACGCAGTATTTT. It encodes CSVRQDPTSTDTQYF. The rearrangement uses TRBV29-1 and TRBJ2-3; D is possibly TRBD1 (6 bases). From germline, CDR1 is SQVTM and CDR2 ANQGSEA. V dropped 6 bases and J dropped 0 bases, with 16 bases sitting between them. This CDR3 region has 15 residues.

The chain couples TRBV6-1 to TRBJ2-3, with TRBD2 matching over 10 bases. From germline, CDR1 is MNHNS and CDR2 SASEGT. Unmatched junction bases numbered 5, after V lost 3 bases and J lost 2 bases. The length of the CDR3 is 16 residues. CDR3 coding DNA: TGTGCCAGCAGTGACGCTAGCGGGGGACACACAGATACGCAGTATTTT. It yields the protein CASSDASGGHTDTQYF.

V gene TRBV18 combines with J gene TRBJ2-3, with 9 bases identical to TRBD1. This CDR3 is 16 amino acids long. From germline, CDR1 is KGHSH and CDR2 LQKENI. V was pared by 6 bases and J by 6 bases, with 13 bases of the junction left unmatched. The CDR3 DNA follows: TGTGCCAGCTCCCTCTCCGGGACAGGGACCTACGATACGCAGTATTTT. Translation: CASSLSGTGTYDTQYF. The full variable domain, rest sourced from reference TRBV18 and TRBJ2-3, is NAGVMQNPRHLVRRRGQEARLRCSPMKGHSHVYWYRQLPEEGLKFMVYLQKENIIDESGMPKERFSAEFPKEGPSILRIQQVVRGDSAAYFCASSLSGTGTYDTQYFGPGTRLTVL.

Details on this clone: A single base separates this from a much larger clone, so it may be a read error. The same CDR3 arises from other DNA sequences in this sample as well. This chain uses TRBV2 with TRBJ1-2; D is perhaps TRBD1 (5 bases). In germline, CDR1 is SNHLY, CDR2 FYNNEI. Trimming pared 1 base from V and 5 bases from J, leaving 8 bases between. The CDR3 is 13 residues long. For the CDR3, the DNA is TGTGCCAGCAGTGAAGGGCAGGGTTATGGCTACACCTTC. Protein product: CASSEGQGYGYTF. The entire variable domain, with the rest obtained from reference TRBV2 and TRBJ1-2, is as follows: EPEVTQTPSHQVTQMGQEVILRCVPISNHLYFYWYRQILGQKVEFLVSFYNNEISEKSEIFDDQFSVERPDGSNFTLKIRSTKLEDSAMYFCASSEGQGYGYTFGSGTRLTVV.

The chain combines TRBV4-1 with TRBJ2-3; TRBD2 matches at 9 bases. Germline V gene data show CDR1 as MGHRA and CDR2 as YSYEKL. J was trimmed by 3 bases and V by 4 bases; bases with no gene match: 8. This CDR3 comprises 16 residues. CDR3 protein: CASSLRLAGITDTQYF. The CDR3 DNA is TGCGCCAGCAGCCTTCGTCTAGCGGGGATTACAGATACGCAGTATTTT.

CDR3 residues: CASSRIQGGETQYF. Here the CDR3 DNA reads TGTGCCAGCAGTCGAATACAGGGTGGGGAGACCCAGTACTTC. The V call is TRBV2, the J call TRBJ2-5, with D perhaps matching TRBD1 (6 bases). This CDR3 has 14 residues. V was shortened by 5 bases and J by 5 bases, with 15 bases between the two germline ends. Germline assignment: CDR1 SNHLY and CDR2 FYNNEI.

The rearrangement joins TRBV29-1 to TRBJ1-2; a possible D gene is TRBD1 (6 bases). The V end lost 7 bases, the J end lost 5 bases, and 17 bases lay between the germline ends. The CDR3 is 13 amino acids. Germline CDR1 and CDR2: SQVTM and ANQGSEA. CDR3 bases: TGCAGCGCTGACCGGGAGGGGGGATATGGCTACACCTTC. Its translation is CSADREGGYGYTF. Full variable domain (remainder filled in from reference TRBV29-1 and TRBJ1-2): SAVISQKPSRDICQRGTSLTIQCQVDSQVTMMFWYRQQPGQSLTLIATANQGSEATYESGFVIDKFPISRPNLTFSTLTVSNMSPEDSSIYLCSADREGGYGYTFGSGTRLTVV.

The V call is TRBV3-1 (or the pseudogene TRBV3-2), the J call TRBJ1-2; possibly TRBD1 for D (5 bases). Per the germline V gene, CDR1 is LGHDT and CDR2 is YNNKEL (reference sequence). The CDR3 extends over 16 amino acids. Trimming took 0 bases from V and 4 from J, leaving 15 bases between them. The CDR3 DNA reads as TGTGCCAGCAGCCAAGACGGATGGGAGGGGTCCTATGGCTACACCTTC. As protein: CASSQDGWEGSYGYTF.

The chain links TRBV3-1 (or the pseudogene TRBV3-2) to TRBJ2-2; TRBD2 aligns across 14 bases. Germline CDR1 is LGHDT and CDR2 is YNNKEL (reference sequence). CDR3 length: 17 amino acids. Losses at the gene ends were 1 base for V and 8 bases for J; bases not matched to a gene: 6. This CDR3 reads CASSQGTSGGRRGELFF. CDR3 nucleotide sequence: TGTGCCAGCAGCCAAGGGACTAGCGGGGGGAGACGAGGGGAGCTGTTTTTT.

This chain connects TRBV2 to TRBJ2-3; perhaps TRBD1 as D (5 bases). Trimming took off 2 bases at V and 3 bases at J, with 12 bases between the two ends. Germline CDR1 SNHLY, CDR2 FYNNEI. The length of the CDR3 is 15 residues. In nucleotides, the CDR3 is TGTGCCAGCAGTGAAAGACAGTTAAGAACAGATACGCAGTATTTT. Translating it yields CASSERQLRTDTQYF.

The chain carries TRBV9 and TRBJ2-2; a weak D match, TRBD1 (5 bases). This CDR3 is 14 amino acids long. The V gene lost 0 bases and the J gene lost 7 bases, with 10 bases spanning the gap. The germline V gene encodes CDR1 SGDLS and CDR2 YYNGEE. The CDR3 DNA sequence: TGTGCCAGCAGCGTAGACTCAGGGATCGGGGAGCTGTTTTTT. Translating it yields CASSVDSGIGELFF.

The genes are TRBV5-1 and TRBJ2-1, with 8 bases lining up with TRBD2. With V trimmed by 3 bases and J by 3 bases, 5 bases remained unmatched. The CDR3 contains 15 residues. Germline loops: CDR1 SGHRS, CDR2 YFSETQ. CDR3 nucleotides: TGCGCCAGCAGCTCGGGACTAGTACTCTACAATGAGCAGTTCTTC. Translated: CASSSGLVLYNEQFF. Looking up the rest from reference TRBV5-1 and TRBJ2-1 gives the full variable domain: KAGVTQTPRYLIKTRGQQVTLSCSPISGHRSVSWYQQTPGQGLQFLFEYFSETQRNKGNFPGRFSGRQFSNSRSEMNVSTLELGDSALYLCASSSGLVLYNEQFFGPGTRLTVL.

The rearrangement uses TRBV7-2 and TRBJ2-7; 7 bases fit TRBD2. CDR1 SGHTA and CDR2 FQGNSA come from the germline V gene. Trimming removed 4 bases from V and 1 base from J; junction bases left unmatched: 4. The CDR3 has 14 amino acids. The CDR3 loop is CASSWGGSSYEQYF. The CDR3 nucleotides read TGTGCCAGCAGCTGGGGGGGTTCGTCCTACGAGCAGTACTTC.

The CDR3, as DNA: TGCGCCAGCAGCTTGGCCCCAGGGGTCGGCACTGAAGCTTTCTTT. As protein: CASSLAPGVGTEAFF. V and J are TRBV5-1 and TRBJ1-1, with D tentatively TRBD1 (6 bases). There are 15 residues in the CDR3. V was cut by 0 bases and J by 4 bases, with 13 bases left in between. Germline values: CDR1 SGHRS, CDR2 YFSETQ.

V gene TRBV19 combines with J gene TRBJ1-4; 7 nucleotides match TRBD1. CDR1 is LNHDA, CDR2 SQIVND, per germline (reference sequence). CDR3 length: 14 residues. The junction had 5 bases not matched to a gene; V was cut back by 6 bases and J by 4 bases. In DNA, the CDR3 is TGTGCCAGTAGACGGGACAGACTTAATGAAAAACTGTTTTTT. It codes for CASRRDRLNEKLFF.

This clone was seen only a few times. CDR3 nucleotides: TGTGCCACCAGCAGGGCGGATGGTGGCAATCAGCCCCAGCATTTT. Translating gives CATSRADGGNQPQHF. The chain recombines TRBV15 with TRBJ1-5; D is undetermined. The CDR3 is made up of 15 amino acids. CDR1 and CDR2 from the germline V gene are LNHNV and YYDKDF (reference sequence). Trimming removed 3 bases at V and 2 bases at J, with 11 bases between. The whole variable domain, filled in from reference TRBV15 and TRBJ1-5, reads DAMVIQNPRYQVTQFGKPVTLSCSQTLNHNVMYWYQQKSSQAPKLLFHYYDKDFNNEADTPDNFQSRRPNTSFCFLDIRSPGLGDTAMYLCATSRADGGNQPQHFGDGTRLSIL.

This chain joins TRBV28 and TRBJ2-3, with 9 bases fitting TRBD1. The germline CDR1 and CDR2 sequences are MDHEN and SYDVKM. With V trimmed by 6 bases and J by 3 bases, 13 bases remained unmatched. The CDR3 sequence is 17 residues long. The CDR3 DNA reads TGTGCCAGCAGGTCATCACCGGGACAGGGATATACAGATACGCAGTATTTT. Translated, it gives CASRSSPGQGYTDTQYF.

This clone was counted a single time. The chain links TRBV7-8 to TRBJ1-2; 8 positions match TRBD1. This CDR3 has 16 residues. Germline values: CDR1 SGHVS, CDR2 FQNEAQ. Trimming cost V 0 bases and J 1 base; bases outside gene matches: 4. The CDR3 region has the DNA TGTGCCAGCAGCTTAGCAGTCAGGGGGCTTAACTATGGCTACACCTTC. Its translation: CASSLAVRGLNYGYTF.

The V call is TRBV24-1, the J call TRBJ2-1; D is unclear. Germline V lookup: CDR1 KGHDR, CDR2 SFDVKD. Trimming pared 3 bases from V and 9 bases from J, leaving 11 bases between. The CDR3 spans 13 residues. CDR3 nucleotides: TGTGCCACCAGTGATGAGTGGTCGGGTGAGCAGTTCTTC. Translating it yields CATSDEWSGEQFF.